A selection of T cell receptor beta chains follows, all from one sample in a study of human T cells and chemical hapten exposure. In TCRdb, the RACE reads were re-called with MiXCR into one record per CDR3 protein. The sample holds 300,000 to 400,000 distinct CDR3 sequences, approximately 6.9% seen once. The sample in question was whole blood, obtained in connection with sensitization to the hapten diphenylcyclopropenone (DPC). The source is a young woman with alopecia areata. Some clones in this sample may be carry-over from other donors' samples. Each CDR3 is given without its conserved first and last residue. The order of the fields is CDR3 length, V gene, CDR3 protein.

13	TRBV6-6	ASSYSKPNNQPQH
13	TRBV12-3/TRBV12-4	ASTGSASSTDTQY
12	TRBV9	ARTSTAAHYEQY
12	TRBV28	ASRSIRSYNEQF
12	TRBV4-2	ASRRTGGPDEQF
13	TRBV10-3	AISDGTENTGELF
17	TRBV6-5	ASSYSIVRSGQYNSPLH
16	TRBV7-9	ASSWDGTEPGTNEKLF
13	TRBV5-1	ASSPTTTGVDTQY
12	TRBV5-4	ASSRTGIINEQY
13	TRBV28	ASSFPSSLGETQY
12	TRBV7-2	ASSFGPMGTEQY
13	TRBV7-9	ASSSGTSNTGELF